Each of the 14 T cell receptor beta chains below was sequenced from the same sample in a study of T cells after yellow fever vaccination. TCRdb called the 5' RACE reads again in MiXCR, with one record for every CDR3 protein. The table lists about 400,000 distinct CDR3 sequences, roughly 6.1% of them singletons. Sequenced here: PBMCs, sampled 5 days after the yellow fever booster vaccination. The receptors come from a man aged 25 to 45 who received the YFV17D yellow fever vaccine.

This clonotype turned up a few times. The genes are TRBV12-3 or TRBV12-4 and TRBJ2-1; 10 bases map to TRBD2. The CDR3 length is 13 residues. Unmatched junction bases numbered 2, after V lost 6 bases and J lost 6 bases. The CDR3 DNA follows: TGTGCCAGCAGGTCTAGCGGGAGCAATGAGCAGTTCTTC. Its translation is CASRSSGSNEQFF.

This chain joins TRBV7-2 and TRBJ2-7; the D call may be TRBD1 or TRBD2 (5 bases each). With 5 bases removed from V and 3 bases from J, the gap between germline ends came to 14 bases. This CDR3 is 14 amino acids long. Germline CDR1 reads SGHTA; CDR2 reads FQGNSA. The CDR3 spells CASSPSGLIYEQYF. The CDR3 DNA reads as TGTGCCAGCAGCCCATCGGGGCTTATCTACGAGCAGTACTTC.

This clonotype came up many times. The chain has TRBV12-3 or TRBV12-4 and TRBJ1-1; D unclear. The V end lost 4 bases, the J end lost 3 bases, and 12 bases lay between the germline ends. The CDR3 spans 14 residues. CDR3: CASSSFVGHTEAFF. The CDR3 bases are TGTGCCAGCAGTTCCTTCGTAGGGCACACTGAAGCTTTCTTT.

This clonotype appeared many times. V and J are TRBV4-3 and TRBJ2-7; 12 bases agree with TRBD2. Unmatched junction bases numbered 4, after V lost 0 bases and J lost 7 bases. The germline gives CDR1 LGHNA, CDR2 YSLEER. The CDR3 totals 15 residues. The CDR3 nucleotides read TGCGCCAGCAGCCAAGAGGCTAGCGGGAGGGGGGAGCAGTACTTC. Encoded protein: CASSQEASGRGEQYF.

This clonotype was counted many times. V is TRBV5-8 and J is TRBJ2-7; 8 bases are shared with TRBD2. V was pared by 5 bases and J by 2 bases, with 6 bases of the junction left unmatched. This CDR3 has 14 amino acids. Germline V gene lookup returns CDR1 SGHTS and CDR2 YDEGEE. In DNA form, the CDR3 reads TGTGCCAGCAGACTTAGCGGGATACCCTACGAGCAGTACTTC. It codes for CASRLSGIPYEQYF.

This clonotype was observed a handful of times. The rearrangement uses TRBV5-1 and TRBJ2-3; D is unclear. V was pared by 1 base and J by 6 bases, with 9 bases between. CDR3 size: 13 residues. Germline V lookup: CDR1 SGHRS, CDR2 YFSETQ. As DNA, the CDR3 is TGCGCCAGCAGCTTGAGGCTTAGCGATACGCAGTATTTT. It codes for CASSLRLSDTQYF.

The chain recombines TRBV6-2 or TRBV6-3 with TRBJ2-1, with TRBD2 matching over 7 bases. CDR1 is MNHEY, CDR2 SVGEGT, per germline. The CDR3 has 15 amino acids. Losses at the gene ends were 8 bases for V and 4 bases for J; bases not matched to a gene: 11. CDR3 sequence: CASSDDGRWYNEQFF. The CDR3 DNA sequence: TGTGCCAGCTCAGACGACGGGAGGTGGTACAATGAGCAGTTCTTC.

This clonotype came up many times. This chain links TRBV6-1 with TRBJ2-7; 7 bases agree with TRBD1. V was clipped by 5 bases and J by 6 bases; unmatched bases: 13. The germline CDR1 and CDR2 sequences are MNHNS and SASEGT. The CDR3 extends over 15 amino acids. CDR3 sequence: CASSQTGTAVGEQYF. The CDR3 DNA reads TGTGCCAGCAGTCAAACCGGGACAGCCGTCGGCGAGCAGTACTTC.

The V call is TRBV7-2, the J call TRBJ2-3; TRBD1 is a possible D gene (5 bases). This CDR3 is built from 15 residues. Germline values: CDR1 SGHTA, CDR2 FQGNSA. Trimming took off 0 bases at V and 6 bases at J, with 13 bases between the two ends. In DNA form, the CDR3 reads TGTGCCAGCAGCTTAGCGCCTGGGGCCGGGGATACGCAGTATTTT. This codes for CASSLAPGAGDTQYF.

The sample holds a few counts of this clonotype. The chain couples TRBV10-3 to TRBJ1-5; no clear D gene. This CDR3 is built from 13 residues. CDR1 is ENHRY and CDR2 is SYGVKD in the germline V gene. Trimming stripped 6 bases from V and 0 bases from J, with 6 bases between. The CDR3 nucleotides read TGTGCCATCAGGTCTGATAGCAATCAGCCCCAGCATTTT. This codes for CAIRSDSNQPQHF.

This clonotype has just a few counts. The chain joins TRBV27 to TRBJ2-7; 7 bases agree with TRBD1. V was clipped by 8 bases and J by 3 bases; unmatched bases: 4. The CDR3 is 12 amino acids. Germline values: CDR1 MNHEY, CDR2 SMNVEV (reference sequence). Written as DNA, the CDR3 is TGTGCCAGCGGAGACAGGGACTACGAGCAGTACTTC. It codes for CASGDRDYEQYF.

The gene calls are TRBV10-3 and TRBJ2-3; D is uncertain. CDR1 is ENHRY and CDR2 is SYGVKD in the germline V gene. The CDR3 length is 11 residues. V lost 6 bases to trimming and J lost 5 bases, with 6 bases between them. CDR3 coding DNA: TGTGCCATCAGGAGCCAAGATACGCAGTATTTT. It codes for CAIRSQDTQYF.

This clonotype has more than one count but fewer than ten. J is TRBJ2-5 and V is TRBV12-5; D might be TRBD1 (6 bases). The CDR3 totals 14 residues. The V gene lost 1 base and the J gene lost 3 bases, with 9 bases spanning the gap. The germline V gene has CDR1 LGHNT and CDR2 FRNRAP. The DNA for the CDR3 is TGTGCTAGTGGTTTGGGGAACAGGGAAGAGACCCAGTACTTC. This translates into CASGLGNREETQYF.

The chain recombines TRBV14 with TRBJ2-7; 9 positions agree with TRBD1. V trimming: 2 bases; J trimming: 2 bases; junction bases outside the gene matches: 4. The CDR3 loop spans 15 amino acids. Germline assignment: CDR1 SGHDN and CDR2 FVKESK. The CDR3 is CASSQPGTGTYEQYF. CDR3 sequence (DNA): TGTGCCAGCAGCCAACCCGGGACAGGGACCTACGAGCAGTACTTC.